This T cell receptor beta chain was sequenced during a study of blood T cells in healthy people across ages. Trimming removed 2 bases from V and 6 bases from J; junction bases left unmatched: 5. CDR1 and CDR2 (germline): MNHEY, SMNVEV (reference sequence). The CDR3 extends over 14 amino acids. It was with a sample-barcoded 5' primer and a J-beta primer mix that a second PCR of roughly 7 to 12 cycles was run. TCRdb re-called the 5' RACE reads with MiXCR, one entry per CDR3 protein. Of 800,000 to 950,000 distinct CDR3 sequences listed, around 36% are singletons. The TCR comes from a man younger than 30 in good health. The rearrangement links TRBV27 to TRBJ2-7, with 9 positions matching TRBD1. The sequencing input was blood. CDR3 amino acids: CASSLMGQGSEQYF. The CDR3 DNA reads TGTGCCAGCAGTTTAATGGGACAGGGTAGCGAGCAGTACTTC.